This T cell receptor (beta chain) was recovered during a study of T cell responses to AZD1222 COVID-19 vaccine. Regarding this clone: Its antigen is still unknown.

Study-level points and caveats: Repertoire samples came only from after the peak T cell response.

The germline V gene encodes CDR1 LNHDA and CDR2 SQIVND (reference sequence). V lost 5 bases and J lost 0, with 9 bases in between. This CDR3 has 14 amino acids. Sequencing was performed with immunoSEQ multiplex PCR; in TCRdb, only in-frame clones are kept and a portion is missing. The table has 58,000 or so clones, 86% seen once; the top ten hold about 7.1%. Here the sequenced sample was peripheral blood, taken 28 days after the second AZD1222 dose. The genes are TRBV19 and TRBJ2-3; D uncertain. This clonotype originated in an adult who received the AZD1222 COVID-19 vaccine. CDR3 sequence (DNA): TGTGCCAGTAGTTCCCTGACTAGCACAGATACGCAGTATTTT. Translated, it gives CASSSLTSTDTQYF.